This is a list of T cell receptor beta chains from one sample in a study of shared clonotypes between healthy human individuals. The protocol was immunoSEQ multiplex PCR, while the TCRdb copy is restricted to in-frame clones and leaves out a portion. The sample lists roughly 2,000,000 clones, approximately 95% occurring once. The sequencing sample was made of naive CD8+ T cells sorted from blood. These receptors were taken from a man in his late teens or twenties in good health. Both conserved end residues are part of each CDR3. Each record gives: clone size, V gene, J gene, D gene, CDR3 DNA, CDR3 protein. The D gene is left open where the match is weak. Some rows have no size entry. The others give once, few or many, or a class for an expanded clone.

abundance: -
v_gene: TRBV5-6
j_gene: TRBJ2-7
d_gene: -
CDR3nt: TGTGCCAGCAGCTTATCCTTGAGCTCCTACGAGCAGTACTTC
CDR3aa: CASSLSLSSYEQYF

abundance: once
v_gene: TRBV7-9
j_gene: TRBJ2-7
d_gene: -
CDR3nt: TGTGCCAGCAGCCCGGTAGGGGTCTACGAGCAGTACTTC
CDR3aa: CASSPVGVYEQYF

abundance: -
v_gene: TRBV15
j_gene: TRBJ2-1
d_gene: -
CDR3nt: TGTGCCACCAGCAACGACAGGTCTCAGTTCTTC
CDR3aa: CATSNDRSQFF

abundance: -
v_gene: TRBV5-6
j_gene: TRBJ2-2
d_gene: TRBD2
CDR3nt: TGTGCCAGCAGCTCGGGACTAGCGGGAGCAGGCGGGGAGCTGTTTTTT
CDR3aa: CASSSGLAGAGGELFF

abundance: -
v_gene: TRBV5-1
j_gene: TRBJ2-5
d_gene: -
CDR3nt: TGCGCCAGCAGCAATGAGGATACCCAAGAGACCCAGTACTTC
CDR3aa: CASSNEDTQETQYF

abundance: -
v_gene: TRBV14
j_gene: TRBJ1-1
d_gene: TRBD1
CDR3nt: TGTGCCAGCAGCCTTTTACCGGGACAGGGGACTACTGAAGCTTTCTTT
CDR3aa: CASSLLPGQGTTEAFF

abundance: -
v_gene: TRBV30
j_gene: TRBJ1-1
d_gene: -
CDR3nt: TGTGCCTGGAGTGTGCTTATGAACACTGAAGCTTTCTTT
CDR3aa: CAWSVLMNTEAFF

abundance: -
v_gene: TRBV29-1
j_gene: TRBJ2-1
d_gene: TRBD2
CDR3nt: TGCAGCGCTCGGGGACTAGTAGACAATGAGCAGTTCTTC
CDR3aa: CSARGLVDNEQFF

abundance: -
v_gene: TRBV5-1
j_gene: TRBJ2-7
d_gene: -
CDR3nt: TGCGCCAGCAGCCGGGGCGGGGAGCAGTACTTC
CDR3aa: CASSRGGEQYF

abundance: once
v_gene: TRBV14
j_gene: TRBJ2-7
d_gene: -
CDR3nt: TGTGCCAGCAGCCGTTTCTCCGGCTACGAGCAGTACTTC
CDR3aa: CASSRFSGYEQYF

abundance: once
v_gene: TRBV6-4
j_gene: TRBJ2-1
d_gene: -
CDR3nt: TGTGCCAGCAGTGACTCGGCCGATAGATCCCCGTATGAGCAGTTCTTC
CDR3aa: CASSDSADRSPYEQFF

abundance: -
v_gene: TRBV19
j_gene: TRBJ2-1
d_gene: TRBD1
CDR3nt: TGTGCCAGTAGTATAGCGCCAGGGGGAACGAATGAGCAGTTCTTC
CDR3aa: CASSIAPGGTNEQFF

abundance: -
v_gene: TRBV19
j_gene: TRBJ2-7
d_gene: TRBD2
CDR3nt: TGTGCCAGTAGTATTCGGGGGGGGTATTACGAGCAGTACTTC
CDR3aa: CASSIRGGYYEQYF

abundance: -
v_gene: TRBV5-6
j_gene: TRBJ1-1
d_gene: -
CDR3nt: TGTGCCAGCAGCCTGGGGAGGATGGCTGAAGCTTTCTTT
CDR3aa: CASSLGRMAEAFF

abundance: once
v_gene: TRBV19
j_gene: TRBJ1-2
d_gene: -
CDR3nt: TGTGCCAGTAGTTGGGGGGCCGACACCTACTATGGCTACACCTTC
CDR3aa: CASSWGADTYYGYTF

abundance: -
v_gene: TRBV7-6
j_gene: TRBJ2-7
d_gene: -
CDR3nt: TGTGCCAGCAGCTTAAATGCTGAGTACGAGCAGTACTTC
CDR3aa: CASSLNAEYEQYF

abundance: -
v_gene: TRBV4-3
j_gene: TRBJ2-1
d_gene: TRBD1
CDR3nt: TGCGCCAGCAGCCAAGTATATTTAGTCCCGGAGGACAGGAACTACAATGAGCAGTTCTTC
CDR3aa: CASSQVYLVPEDRNYNEQFF

abundance: -
v_gene: TRBV19
j_gene: TRBJ2-1
d_gene: TRBD2
CDR3nt: TGTGCCAGTAGGAGCGGGGGGAGCTCCTACAATGAGCAGTTCTTC
CDR3aa: CASRSGGSSYNEQFF

abundance: -
v_gene: TRBV5-6
j_gene: TRBJ2-7
d_gene: TRBD1
CDR3nt: TGTGCCAGCAGCACCCGGACAGGGGGCAACCACGAGCAGTACTTC
CDR3aa: CASSTRTGGNHEQYF

abundance: -
v_gene: TRBV6-5
j_gene: TRBJ1-1
d_gene: -
CDR3nt: TGTGCCAGCAGTTACTCGGAAGGGTTCGCTGAAGCTTTCTTT
CDR3aa: CASSYSEGFAEAFF

abundance: -
v_gene: TRBV4-1
j_gene: TRBJ2-6
d_gene: -
CDR3nt: TGCGCCAGCAGCAGTTCTGGGGCCAACGTCCTGACTTTC
CDR3aa: CASSSSGANVLTF

abundance: -
v_gene: TRBV4-1
j_gene: TRBJ2-3
d_gene: -
CDR3nt: TGCGCCAGCAGCCAAGATCCAGGGGTCCCCACAGATACGCAGTATTTT
CDR3aa: CASSQDPGVPTDTQYF

abundance: -
v_gene: TRBV7-8
j_gene: TRBJ2-7
d_gene: -
CDR3nt: TGTGCCAGCAGCTTAGGAGGGACAAGTCTCTACGAGCAGTACTTC
CDR3aa: CASSLGGTSLYEQYF

abundance: -
v_gene: TRBV2
j_gene: TRBJ1-2
d_gene: TRBD1
CDR3nt: TGTGCCAGCACCGACACAGGGGGAGGTTTCTATGGCTACACCTTC
CDR3aa: CASTDTGGGFYGYTF

abundance: -
v_gene: TRBV4-1
j_gene: TRBJ2-2
d_gene: -
CDR3nt: TGCGCCAGCAGCCAAGAGGTAAACACCGGGGAGCTGTTTTTT
CDR3aa: CASSQEVNTGELFF

abundance: -
v_gene: TRBV6-5
j_gene: TRBJ2-4
d_gene: -
CDR3nt: TGTGCCAGCAGTTACTCGACGTTAGACATTCAGTACTTC
CDR3aa: CASSYSTLDIQYF

abundance: -
v_gene: TRBV25-1
j_gene: TRBJ2-3
d_gene: -
CDR3nt: TGTGCCAGCAGCATAGACGGTCCCCCCACAGATACGCAGTATTTT
CDR3aa: CASSIDGPPTDTQYF

abundance: -
v_gene: TRBV7-9
j_gene: TRBJ1-1
d_gene: -
CDR3nt: TGTGCCAGCAGCTTAGCTCGAGGAATGAACACTGAAGCTTTCTTT
CDR3aa: CASSLARGMNTEAFF

abundance: -
v_gene: TRBV6-5
j_gene: TRBJ2-5
d_gene: -
CDR3nt: TGTGCCAGCAGACCCACCGGGGCCCTACAAGAGACCCAGTACTTC
CDR3aa: CASRPTGALQETQYF

abundance: few
v_gene: TRBV28
j_gene: TRBJ1-5
d_gene: -
CDR3nt: TGTGCCAGCAGTTTTTCTGAGCCCCAGCATTTT
CDR3aa: CASSFSEPQHF

abundance: -
v_gene: TRBV7-2
j_gene: TRBJ1-5
d_gene: -
CDR3nt: TGTGCCAGCAGCTTAGTAGTAGTCTCGCGGGGCAATCAGCCCCAGCATTTT
CDR3aa: CASSLVVVSRGNQPQHF

abundance: -
v_gene: TRBV6-1
j_gene: TRBJ2-6
d_gene: -
CDR3nt: TGTGCCAGCAGTGAAGGTCCTTCTGGGGCCAACGTCCTGACTTTC
CDR3aa: CASSEGPSGANVLTF

abundance: few
v_gene: TRBV4-1
j_gene: TRBJ1-1
d_gene: -
CDR3nt: TGCGCCAGCAGCCAAGATATCCCTCCTGAAGCTTTCTTT
CDR3aa: CASSQDIPPEAFF

abundance: -
v_gene: TRBV5-1
j_gene: TRBJ2-1
d_gene: TRBD2
CDR3nt: TGCGCCAGCAGCTTCGGGACTAGCGTTAACTACAATGAGCAGTTCTTC
CDR3aa: CASSFGTSVNYNEQFF

abundance: -
v_gene: TRBV18
j_gene: TRBJ1-3
d_gene: -
CDR3nt: TGTGCCAGCTCACCACCGGGACCCGAACCGGGAAACACCATATATTTT
CDR3aa: CASSPPGPEPGNTIYF

abundance: -
v_gene: TRBV5-6
j_gene: TRBJ2-7
d_gene: -
CDR3nt: TGTGCCAGCAGCCCCTCACCGGCAGAAGCCTACGAGCAGTACTTC
CDR3aa: CASSPSPAEAYEQYF

abundance: once
v_gene: TRBV7-9
j_gene: TRBJ2-2
d_gene: -
CDR3nt: TGTGCCAGCAGCCCTGGCAACACCGGGGAGCTGTTTTTT
CDR3aa: CASSPGNTGELFF

abundance: -
v_gene: TRBV5-1
j_gene: TRBJ1-5
d_gene: -
CDR3nt: TGCGCCAGCAGCCCCCATGGGGCGGGCAATCAGCCCCAGCATTTT
CDR3aa: CASSPHGAGNQPQHF

abundance: once
v_gene: TRBV5-6
j_gene: TRBJ1-2
d_gene: -
CDR3nt: TGTGCCAGCAGCCCGGGAGTTGGTGGCTACACCTTC
CDR3aa: CASSPGVGGYTF

abundance: -
v_gene: TRBV25-1
j_gene: TRBJ1-1
d_gene: TRBD1
CDR3nt: TGTGCCAGCGGACAGGGGTGGAACACTGAAGCTTTCTTT
CDR3aa: CASGQGWNTEAFF

abundance: -
v_gene: TRBV11-3
j_gene: TRBJ2-1
d_gene: TRBD2
CDR3nt: TGTGCCAGCAGCTTACACACTAGCGGGAGCCTCTCGCCCTACAATGAGCAGTTCTTC
CDR3aa: CASSLHTSGSLSPYNEQFF

abundance: -
v_gene: TRBV19
j_gene: TRBJ2-1
d_gene: -
CDR3nt: TGTGCCAGTAGTATACCGGGCAACTCCTACAATGAGCAGTTCTTC
CDR3aa: CASSIPGNSYNEQFF

abundance: -
v_gene: TRBV30
j_gene: TRBJ2-7
d_gene: TRBD1
CDR3nt: TGTGCCTGGAGTGGACAGGGGGACTACGAGCAGTACTTC
CDR3aa: CAWSGQGDYEQYF

abundance: -
v_gene: TRBV27
j_gene: TRBJ2-5
d_gene: TRBD1
CDR3nt: TGTGCCAGCAGTTTCACAGGGGGAGAGACCCAGTACTTC
CDR3aa: CASSFTGGETQYF

abundance: -
v_gene: TRBV28
j_gene: TRBJ1-4
d_gene: -
CDR3nt: TGTGCCAGCAGTTTCCTCGGAGGGAAGAGCGGTGAAAAACTGTTTTTT
CDR3aa: CASSFLGGKSGEKLFF

abundance: -
v_gene: TRBV9
j_gene: TRBJ2-3
d_gene: -
CDR3nt: TGTGCCAGCAGCGTAGAGGGTCGGGGGTCAGATACGCAGTATTTT
CDR3aa: CASSVEGRGSDTQYF

abundance: -
v_gene: TRBV27
j_gene: TRBJ2-3
d_gene: -
CDR3nt: TGTGCCAGCAGTTTATTGACACTAGGGGGGGCCGAAGATACGCAGTATTTT
CDR3aa: CASSLLTLGGAEDTQYF

abundance: once
v_gene: TRBV27
j_gene: TRBJ2-7
d_gene: -
CDR3nt: TGTGCCAGCAGTTTCTTAGGGGGCGAGCAGTACTTC
CDR3aa: CASSFLGGEQYF

abundance: -
v_gene: TRBV21-1
j_gene: TRBJ2-7
d_gene: -
CDR3nt: TGTGCCAGCAGCAAAGAGCCCCAGTACTTC
CDR3aa: CASSKEPQYF

abundance: -
v_gene: TRBV27
j_gene: TRBJ2-3
d_gene: -
CDR3nt: TGTGCCAGCACCCGCATAGGGCAGGGGTCAGATACGCAGTATTTT
CDR3aa: CASTRIGQGSDTQYF

abundance: few
v_gene: TRBV7-9
j_gene: TRBJ2-4
d_gene: TRBD1
CDR3nt: TGTGCCAGCAGCTCCCCCCGGGACAGGGCCGACATTCAGTACTTC
CDR3aa: CASSSPRDRADIQYF

abundance: -
v_gene: TRBV5-4
j_gene: TRBJ2-1
d_gene: TRBD2
CDR3nt: TGTGCCAGCAGCCCGGGGACTAGCGATGGGAATGAGCAGTTCTTC
CDR3aa: CASSPGTSDGNEQFF

abundance: -
v_gene: TRBV2
j_gene: TRBJ1-3
d_gene: -
CDR3nt: TGTGCCAGCACGGCCAGCCTGAGCTCTGGAAACACCATATATTTT
CDR3aa: CASTASLSSGNTIYF

abundance: -
v_gene: TRBV27
j_gene: TRBJ2-1
d_gene: TRBD2
CDR3nt: TGTGCCAGCAGTTTGACTAGCGCCTACAATGAGCAGTTCTTC
CDR3aa: CASSLTSAYNEQFF